Below, one TCR beta chain is given with its context. Its target is not known. Trimming cost V 5 bases and J 2 bases; bases outside gene matches: 6. The CDR3 is 16 residues long. The germline CDR1 and CDR2 sequences are MNHEY and SVGAGI. The sample originates from a study of CD8 T cells in ankylosing spondylitis. Study results and limitations: There was reportedly significant enrichment of clones that were disease-linked in matched ankylosing spondylitis synovial fluid. A subset of motif variants has previously been described in the synovial fluid and blood of reactive arthritis. It appeared that ankylosing spondylitis blood was characterized by a TCR beta motif of under ten highly homologous variants.

MiXCR, run by TCRdb on the 5' RACE reads, gives a single entry per CDR3 protein. The sample carries more than 150,000 distinct CDR3 sequences, 15% to 20% recorded once. The rearrangement links TRBV6-5 to TRBJ2-1; the match to TRBD2 covers 10 bases. Sample: blood, either unsorted or a sorted T cell fraction (not recorded which). The receptor's source is a male donor under 35 with ankylosing spondylitis or in good health (not recorded which). CDR3 sequence: CASSIGLAETYNEQFF. Here the CDR3 DNA reads TGTGCCAGCAGTATAGGACTAGCGGAAACCTACAATGAGCAGTTCTTC.